This paragraph covers one T cell receptor beta chain sequence. Its antigen is not identified. TCRdb keeps only in-frame clones here, not all; method: immunoSEQ multiplex PCR. This sample has approximately 12,000 clones, with around 70% found just once. The sample belongs to a study of somatic mutations in cytotoxic T cells in rheumatoid arthritis. Study-level background: Some V beta antibody-stained T-cell populations were flow-sorted at nearly 100% purity, including V beta1+ cells sequenced for TCRB.

Study findings and constraints: Rheumatoid arthritis patients showed CD8+ clonality increasing with age, unlike healthy controls. The top CD8+ clone topped 20% of CD8+ cells in about an eighth of the roughly 60 patients. There was no significant difference in CD8+ T-cell clonality between rheumatoid arthritis patients and age-matched healthy controls.

The CDR3 covers 13 residues. V was pared by 6 bases and J by 3 bases, with 1 base of the junction left unmatched. Germline V CDR1 and CDR2: MNHEY, SMNVEV (reference sequence). Sequenced material: CD8+ T cells sorted from blood. This sequence joins TRBV27 and TRBJ1-1; 10 nucleotides line up with TRBD1. This sequence was found in a man in his 70s in good health. CDR3 nucleotide sequence: TGTGCCAGCAGGGGGACAGGGGACACTGAAGCTTTCTTT. Translating gives CASRGTGDTEAFF.